The next 5 T cell receptor beta chains were all read from a single sample in a study of blood T cell repertoires in COVID-19. Sequenced by immunoSEQ multiplex PCR; TCRdb stores in-frame clones only, minus some. The data hold some 83,000 clones, with over 70% observed a single time. The material sequenced was peripheral blood. These receptors all stem from a man between 50 and 59 years old with acute or convalescent COVID-19.

The chain couples TRBV7-6 to TRBJ1-4; 7 nucleotides align to TRBD1. Germline-derived CDR1 and CDR2 are SGHVS and FNYEAQ. The V segment lost 2 bases and the J segment 0 bases; nucleotides outside the gene matches: 9. The CDR3 is 18 amino acids. The CDR3 nucleotides are TGTGCCAGCAGCTTAAATAAAGGGGGCCCGACAACTAATGAAAAACTGTTTTTT. As protein: CASSLNKGGPTTNEKLFF.

This clone has just one count. The genes are TRBV11-2 and TRBJ2-1, with 11 bases that match TRBD2. The V segment lost 2 bases and the J segment 0 bases; nucleotides outside the gene matches: 6. Germline V lookup: CDR1 SGHAT, CDR2 FQNNGV. The length of the CDR3 is 18 residues. The CDR3 sequence is CASSLRTSGSSSYNEQFF. The CDR3 DNA is TGTGCCAGCAGCTTACGGACTAGCGGGTCGAGCTCCTACAATGAGCAGTTCTTC.

The chain has TRBV7-8 and TRBJ2-1; 13 bases match TRBD2. Germline assignment: CDR1 SGHVS and CDR2 FQNEAQ. The CDR3 sequence is 17 residues long. The J segment lost 8 bases and the V segment lost 4 bases, leaving 11 bases of the junction unmatched. The DNA of the CDR3 is TGTGCCAGCAGCTCCGCTTTTACTAGCGGGGGGGCATATGAGCAGTTCTTC. It codes for CASSSAFTSGGAYEQFF.

V is TRBV5-6 and J is TRBJ1-1; D is perhaps TRBD1 (5 bases). The length of the CDR3 is 13 residues. Trimming left V 4 bases short and J 11 bases short, with 18 bases between. Germline V CDR1 and CDR2: SGHDT, YYEEEE. CDR3 sequence reads: CASSPPGLDLAFF. CDR3 coding DNA: TGTGCCAGCAGCCCACCGGGACTGGATTTGGCTTTCTTT.

This chain uses TRBV5-4 with TRBJ2-3; 9 bases fit TRBD2. This CDR3 is 15 amino acids long. After removal of 7 bases from V and 6 bases from J, the junction contained 12 bases not matched to a gene. Germline CDR1 is SGHNT and CDR2 is YYREEE (reference sequence). In DNA, the CDR3 is TGTGCCAGCCGCCTAGGACTGGCGGGAGGGGATACGCAGTATTTT. Amino acid sequence: CASRLGLAGGDTQYF.